The next 6 T cell receptor beta chains were all read from a single sample in a study of T cell clonotyping in hematopoietic cell transplantation. The repertoire was sequenced with immunoSEQ multiplex PCR; TCRdb's copy has only in-frame clones and lacks some. The repertoire holds under 5,500 clones, with around 85% as singletons. This sample comprised peripheral blood mononuclear cells, obtained 180 days after allogeneic stem cell transplant. Receptor source: a male patient in his sixties or seventies who had an allogeneic stem cell transplant from an unrelated donor, so T cells may come from the graft donor. Some clones in this sample may be carry-over from other donors' samples.

This sequence joins TRBV28 and TRBJ1-5; weak D call: TRBD1 (5 bases). Germline assignment: CDR1 MDHEN and CDR2 SYDVKM. V dropped 2 bases and J dropped 7 bases, with 12 bases sitting between them. The CDR3 covers 14 residues. The CDR3 loop reads CASSLGDGEQPQHF. The CDR3 nucleotides are TGTGCCAGCAGTTTAGGGGACGGCGAGCAGCCCCAGCATTTT.

The genes are TRBV5-1 and TRBJ2-5; D may correspond to TRBD1 or TRBD2 (6 bases each). Germline lookup yields CDR1 SGHRS and CDR2 YFSETQ. Trimming removed 4 bases at V and 1 base at J, with 11 bases between. This CDR3 is built from 14 residues. Here the CDR3 reads CASSKGGRQETQYF. The DNA for the CDR3 is TGCGCCAGCAGCAAAGGGGGGCGCCAAGAGACCCAGTACTTC.

The CDR3 DNA follows: TGTGCCAGCAGCCACTATGGGGGTACGGGGCCTGGAAACACCATATATTTT. Translation: CASSHYGGTGPGNTIYF. The chain recombines TRBV27 with TRBJ1-3, with D tentatively TRBD1 (5 bases). V was trimmed by 6 bases and J by 2 bases, leaving 20 bases between them. Germline assignment: CDR1 MNHEY and CDR2 SMNVEV (reference sequence). This CDR3 region has 17 residues.

This chain joins TRBV7-3 and TRBJ2-1; D is possibly TRBD2 (6 bases). The germline CDR1 and CDR2 sequences are SGHTA and FQGTGA. The CDR3 runs to 13 residues. Between the trimmed V and J ends, which lost 5 bases and 7 bases, there was a span of 12 bases. DNA of the CDR3: TGTGCCAGCAGCCCCGGGACTTTGAATGAGCAGTTCTTC. Translating it yields CASSPGTLNEQFF. Supplemented by reference TRBV7-3 and TRBJ2-1, the full variable domain reads GAGVSQTPSNKVTEKGKYVELRCDPISGHTALYWYRQSLGQGPEFLIYFQGTGAADDSGLPNDRFFAVRPEGSVSTLKIQRTERGDSAVYLCASSPGTLNEQFFGPGTRLTVL.

The table lists this clone with a count of one. The chain recombines TRBV4-2 with TRBJ1-6, with D hard to call. The CDR3 is made up of 20 amino acids. Germline loops: CDR1 LGHNA, CDR2 YNFKEQ. The V and J ends lost 1 base and 0 bases respectively, with 19 bases between them. In DNA, the CDR3 is TGTGCCAGCAGCCAAGGCTCGGGCCTACCTTTGAGCTCCTATAATTCACCCCTCCACTTT. Protein product: CASSQGSGLPLSSYNSPLHF.

V and J are TRBV9 and TRBJ2-5; tentatively, D is TRBD2 (6 bases). V was pared by 7 bases and J by 5 bases, with 24 bases between. The CDR3 is made up of 16 amino acids. CDR1 and CDR2 (germline): SGDLS, YYNGEE. CDR3 region: CASSSGREGLRETQYF. In DNA, the CDR3 is TGTGCCAGCTCCTCCGGGCGGGAAGGCCTGAGGGAGACCCAGTACTTC.